These 12 T cell receptor beta chains originate from one sample sequenced in a study of blood T cell repertoires in COVID-19. Sequencing used immunoSEQ multiplex PCR; TCRdb keeps in-frame clones, though not all of them. This sample has about 120,000 clones, with less than 85% found just once. Material for sequencing was peripheral blood. Receptors were obtained from a human donor with acute or convalescent COVID-19. The donor label of this sample is uncertain.

The chain recombines TRBV2 with TRBJ2-3; no firm D call. The CDR3 runs 13 residues. Trimming cost V 5 bases and J 6 bases, with 12 bases left between them. CDR1 is SNHLY, CDR2 FYNNEI, per germline. The CDR3 protein is CASSPRNFDTQYF. Written as DNA, the CDR3 is TGTGCCAGCAGTCCAAGAAACTTTGATACGCAGTATTTT.

The J gene is TRBJ1-2, the V gene TRBV5-1; no reliable D call. The ends were cut back, 0 bases at V and 4 bases at J, with 7 bases in the middle. CDR1 is SGHRS, CDR2 YFSETQ, per germline. The CDR3 has 13 amino acids. The CDR3 loop reads CASSLEAGYGYTF. DNA for the CDR3: TGCGCCAGCAGCTTGGAAGCGGGCTATGGCTACACCTTC.

The CDR3 nucleotides are TGCGCCAGCAGCCAGGGGGCAAGTTCACCCCTCCACTTT. Translating gives CASSQGASSPLHF. The chain combines TRBV5-1 with TRBJ1-6; 8 bases align to TRBD1. CDR3 length: 13 residues. The V segment lost 4 bases and the J segment 9 bases; nucleotides outside the gene matches: 3. The germline V gene has CDR1 SGHRS and CDR2 YFSETQ.

This sequence joins TRBV18 and TRBJ1-4; D gene uncertain. CDR3 length equals 13 residues. V lost 5 bases and J lost 5, with 9 bases in between. CDR1 and CDR2 from the germline V gene are KGHSH and LQKENI. For the CDR3, the DNA is TGTGCCAGCTCATCACGGCAAAATGAAAAACTGTTTTTT. The encoded protein is CASSSRQNEKLFF.

This clone was recorded only once. The rearrangement uses TRBV28 and TRBJ1-2; D not certain. The V and J ends lost 5 bases and 8 bases respectively, with 9 bases between them. This CDR3 comprises 11 residues. Looked up from germline, CDR1 is MDHEN and CDR2 is SYDVKM. CDR3 sequence reads: CASSQRYGYTF. Written as DNA, the CDR3 is TGTGCCAGCAGTCAGCGGTACGGCTACACCTTC.

This chain links TRBV30 with TRBJ1-2, with 7 bases fitting TRBD1. Germline V gives CDR1 GTSNPN, CDR2 SVGIG (reference sequence). This CDR3 contains 13 residues. V trimming: 3 bases; J trimming: 4 bases; junction bases outside the gene matches: 5. CDR3 sequence reads: CAWRRQGAYGYTF. Here the CDR3 DNA reads TGTGCCTGGAGGCGACAGGGCGCCTATGGCTACACCTTC.

The table lists this clone with a count of one. The CDR3 spells CAIRGQGGNQPQHF. As DNA, the CDR3 is TGTGCCATCAGGGGACAGGGGGGCAATCAGCCCCAGCATTTT. The chain employs TRBV10-3 and TRBJ1-5; 11 bases align to TRBD1. The CDR3 contains 14 residues. Germline-derived CDR1 and CDR2 are ENHRY and SYGVKD. V shed 6 bases and J 2 bases; nucleotides not matched to a gene: 0.

The chain has TRBV18 and TRBJ2-6; TRBD2 aligns across 7 bases. The V segment lost 2 bases and the J segment 2 bases; nucleotides outside the gene matches: 0. The germline CDR1 and CDR2 sequences are KGHSH and LQKENI. The CDR3 is 15 amino acids. CDR3 in amino acids: CASSPGRAGANVLTF. As DNA, the CDR3 is TGTGCCAGCTCACCAGGGAGGGCTGGGGCCAACGTCCTGACTTTC.

Only one count was recorded for this clone. The chain uses TRBV18 and TRBJ1-6; possibly TRBD1 for D (5 bases). The V and J ends lost 6 bases and 7 bases respectively, with 13 bases between them. Germline V CDR1 and CDR2: KGHSH, LQKENI. The CDR3 length is 14 residues. DNA for the CDR3: TGTGCCAGCTCCCTCCAGGGATGGAATTCACCCCTCCACTTT. This codes for CASSLQGWNSPLHF.

The chain couples TRBV5-1 to TRBJ1-4, with a tentative D call TRBD1 (6 bases). CDR1 and CDR2 from the germline V gene are SGHRS and YFSETQ. Trimming took 0 bases from V and 6 from J, leaving 12 bases between them. The CDR3 has 15 residues. The CDR3 spells CASSLDPGVDEKLFF. CDR3 nucleotide sequence: TGCGCCAGCAGCTTGGACCCAGGGGTAGATGAAAAACTGTTTTTT.

The chain uses TRBV5-6 and TRBJ2-1; TRBD2 matches at 8 bases. The length of the CDR3 is 14 residues. Germline CDR1 is SGHDT and CDR2 is YYEEEE. With V trimmed by 0 bases and J by 9 bases, 5 bases remained unmatched. The CDR3 reads CASSLGLATGEQFF. For the CDR3, the DNA is TGTGCCAGCAGCTTGGGACTAGCGACCGGTGAGCAGTTCTTC.

The chain combines TRBV6-6 with TRBJ2-7; 8 bases fit TRBD1. The CDR3 is 14 residues long. CDR1 is MNHNY and CDR2 is SVGAGI in the germline V gene (reference sequence). V shed 9 bases and J 7 bases; nucleotides not matched to a gene: 14. In nucleotides, the CDR3 is TGTGCCAGTAAACAGGGGGGAGCCCCTCTTGAGCAGTACGTC. Its translation is CASKQGGAPLEQYV.